This T cell receptor beta chain was profiled in a study of blood T cells in healthy people across ages. Overall study context: Researchers report that template switching captured about one barcoded beta molecule per two T cells.

As regards this clonotype: Its cognate antigen is unknown.

Between the trimmed V and J ends, which lost 3 bases and 2 bases, there was a span of 7 bases. This CDR3 contains 12 residues. Germline V gives CDR1 DFQATT, CDR2 SNEGSKA (reference sequence). Combining a sample-barcoded 5' primer with a J-beta primer mix, a second PCR ran for roughly 6 to 11 cycles. TCRdb independently ran MiXCR on the 5' RACE reads; one entry per CDR3 protein. The sample has a few hundred thousand distinct CDR3 sequences; approximately 52% are singletons. Points from the study as a whole: Observed TCR beta diversity per million T cells went down as age went up. This fall followed a roughly linear course with age. Any changes in expanded clonotypes were possibly confounded, as donor CMV status remained unknown.

Sequenced sample: blood. The chain couples TRBV20-1 to TRBJ2-5; D is ambiguous. This receptor was identified in a man between 60 and 75 years old in good health. The CDR3 sequence: CSASTLQETQYF. The CDR3 DNA reads as TGCAGTGCTAGTACCCTTCAAGAGACCCAGTACTTC.